This T cell receptor (beta chain) comes out of a study of blood T cell repertoires in COVID-19. Study information: Italy, Spain and the United States were the sources of the convalescent and acute COVID-19 samples.

The CDR3 is 19 residues long. V shed 5 bases and J 2 bases; nucleotides not matched to a gene: 15. Germline values: CDR1 LNHDA, CDR2 SQIVND (reference sequence). Clones were sequenced by immunoSEQ multiplex PCR, and TCRdb holds only the in-frame ones, with some missing. Here the sample spans 150,000 or so clones, approximately 84% being singletons. This clonotype originated in a man aged 18 to 35 with active or convalescent COVID-19. This chain uses TRBV19 with TRBJ2-1, with TRBD2 matching 10 bases. The sequenced sample consisted of peripheral blood. CDR3 nucleotides: TGTGCCAGTAGTCCCTCCCCCCCAACCGGACTAGCGGCCTACAATGAGCAGTTCTTC. Translated, it gives CASSPSPPTGLAAYNEQFF.